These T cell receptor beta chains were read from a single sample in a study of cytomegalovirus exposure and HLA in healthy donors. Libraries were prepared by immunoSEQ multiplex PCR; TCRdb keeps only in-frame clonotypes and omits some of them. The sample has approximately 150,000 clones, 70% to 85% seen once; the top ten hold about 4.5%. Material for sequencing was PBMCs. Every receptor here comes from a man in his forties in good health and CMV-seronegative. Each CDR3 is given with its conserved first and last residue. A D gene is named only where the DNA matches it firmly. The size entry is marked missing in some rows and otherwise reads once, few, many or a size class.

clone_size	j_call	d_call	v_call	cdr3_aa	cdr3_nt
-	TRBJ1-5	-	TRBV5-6	CASSLGPRTYSNQPQHF	TGTGCCAGCAGTTTAGGTCCAAGGACTTATAGCAATCAGCCCCAGCATTTT
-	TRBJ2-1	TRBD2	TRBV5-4	CASTGTSARSGEQFF	TGTGCCAGCACCGGGACTAGCGCTCGGTCCGGGGAGCAGTTCTTC
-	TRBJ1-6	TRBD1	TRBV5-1	CASSSDRVNSPLHF	TGCGCCAGCAGCTCGGACAGGGTGAATTCACCCCTCCACTTT
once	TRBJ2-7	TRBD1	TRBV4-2	CASSGTGNYEQYF	TGTGCCAGCAGCGGGACAGGAAACTACGAGCAGTACTTC
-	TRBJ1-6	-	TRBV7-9	CASTPQVHLHF	TGTGCCAGCACCCCCCAGGTACACCTCCACTTT
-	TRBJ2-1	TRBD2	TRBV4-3	CASSQDLLGGALSAYNEQFF	TGCGCCAGCAGCCAAGATCTTCTCGGGGGGGCCTTGTCGGCCTACAATGAGCAGTTCTTC
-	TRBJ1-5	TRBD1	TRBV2	CASSGDSHSNQPQHF	TGTGCCAGCAGTGGGGACAGCCATAGCAATCAGCCCCAGCATTTT
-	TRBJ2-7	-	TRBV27	CATRTRGKSYEQYF	TGTGCCACTCGCACCCGGGGGAAATCCTACGAGCAGTACTTC
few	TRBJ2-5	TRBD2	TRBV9	CASSVGASGGIQETQYF	TGTGCCAGCAGCGTAGGGGCTAGCGGGGGGATCCAAGAGACCCAGTACTTC
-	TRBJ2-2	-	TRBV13	CASSATNWGAGELFF	TGTGCCAGCAGCGCCACCAATTGGGGAGCCGGGGAGCTGTTTTTT
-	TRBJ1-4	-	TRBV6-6	CASSYGTASPELFF	TGTGCCAGCAGTTATGGTACAGCCTCTCCCGAACTGTTTTTT
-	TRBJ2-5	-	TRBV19	CASSTDTETQYF	TGTGCCAGTAGCACGGACACCGAGACCCAGTACTTC
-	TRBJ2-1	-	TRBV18	CASSPPIPESSYNEQFF	TGTGCCAGCTCACCCCCAATTCCCGAGAGCTCCTACAATGAGCAGTTCTTC
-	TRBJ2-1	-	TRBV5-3	CARSFPAGDVKLYNEQFF	TGTGCCAGAAGCTTCCCAGCGGGCGACGTTAAACTCTACAATGAGCAGTTCTTC
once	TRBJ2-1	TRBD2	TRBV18	CASSRGGDEQFF	TGTGCCAGCTCACGGGGGGGAGATGAGCAGTTCTTC
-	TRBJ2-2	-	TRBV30	CAWSVVAVVAGELFF	TGTGCCTGGAGTGTAGTGGCAGTGGTTGCCGGGGAGCTGTTTTTT
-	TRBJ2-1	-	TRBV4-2	CASRPSASYNEQFF	TGTGCCAGCAGACCTAGCGCCTCCTACAATGAGCAGTTCTTC
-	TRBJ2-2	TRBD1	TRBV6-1	CASSPGQGTGELFF	TGTGCCAGCAGTCCGGGACAGGGAACCGGGGAGCTGTTTTTT
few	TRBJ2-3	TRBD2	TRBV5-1	CASSLRLAQADTQYF	TGCGCCAGCAGCTTGAGACTAGCACAAGCAGATACGCAGTATTTT
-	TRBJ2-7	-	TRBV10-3	CAASGQTYEQYF	TGTGCCGCTTCGGGACAAACCTACGAGCAGTACTTC
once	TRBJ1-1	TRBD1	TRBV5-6	CASNPQGRNTEAFF	TGTGCCAGCAACCCACAGGGGCGGAACACTGAAGCTTTCTTT
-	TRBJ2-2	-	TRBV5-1	CASSLEGRANTGELFF	TGCGCCAGCAGCTTGGAGGGCAGGGCTAACACCGGGGAGCTGTTTTTT
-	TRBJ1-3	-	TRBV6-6	CASSSRGTSGNTIYF	TGTGCCAGCAGTTCCCGAGGGACATCTGGAAACACCATATATTTT
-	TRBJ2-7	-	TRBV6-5	CASSYAQGGEQYF	TGTGCCAGCAGTTACGCACAGGGCGGCGAGCAGTACTTC
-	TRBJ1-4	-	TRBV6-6	CASISGGKLFF	TGTGCCAGCATTTCGGGGGGAAAACTGTTTTTT
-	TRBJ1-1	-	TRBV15	CATSRQGNTEAFF	TGTGCCACCAGCAGACAGGGGAACACTGAAGCTTTCTTT
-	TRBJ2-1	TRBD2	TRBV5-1	CASSLGSSGGNEQFF	TGCGCCAGCAGCTTGGGGTCTAGCGGGGGGAATGAGCAGTTCTTC
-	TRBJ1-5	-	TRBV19	CASSIQGQGNQPQHF	TGTGCCAGTAGTATCCAGGGGCAGGGAAATCAGCCCCAGCATTTT
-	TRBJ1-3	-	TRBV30	CASAGGGAGNTIYF	TGTGCCTCGGCCGGAGGGGGGGCTGGAAACACCATATATTTT
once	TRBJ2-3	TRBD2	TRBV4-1	CASSQRRLAGGGTDTQYF	TGCGCCAGCAGCCAGAGGAGGTTAGCGGGGGGGGGAACAGATACGCAGTATTTT
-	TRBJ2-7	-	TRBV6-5	CASTGHTYEQYF	TGTGCCAGCACTGGACACACCTACGAGCAGTACTTC
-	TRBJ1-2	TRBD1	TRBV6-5	CASSPTWTGGSGYTF	TGTGCCAGCAGTCCCACCTGGACAGGGGGCAGTGGCTACACCTTC
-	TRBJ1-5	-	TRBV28	CASSESQGWYQPQHF	TGTGCCAGCAGCGAATCCCAGGGGTGGTATCAGCCCCAGCATTTT
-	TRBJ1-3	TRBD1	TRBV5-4	CASSLAGTEAGNTIYF	TGTGCCAGCAGCTTGGCCGGGACAGAGGCTGGAAACACCATATATTTT